One sample yielded the 6 T cell receptor beta chains listed below, sequenced in a study of T cells in localized non-small cell lung cancer. Assay used: immunoSEQ multiplex PCR; TCRdb lists only in-frame clones, some missing. Here the sample spans tens of thousands of clones, approximately 88% being singletons. Specimen: peripheral blood mononuclear cells, collected before any cancer treatment. Source of these receptors: a man aged 40 to 70 with stage III lung adenocarcinoma.

V is TRBV19 and J is TRBJ2-7; D gene unclear. Germline values: CDR1 LNHDA, CDR2 SQIVND (reference sequence). The V gene lost 5 bases and the J gene lost 5 bases, with 16 bases spanning the gap. There are 14 residues in the CDR3. CDR3 DNA sequence: TGTGCCAGTAGTCCCAACGGAGTATGGGACGAGCAGTACTTC. Protein sequence: CASSPNGVWDEQYF.

The V call is TRBV6-5, the J call TRBJ1-5; 7 positions match TRBD1. V trimming: 5 bases; J trimming: 0 bases; junction bases outside the gene matches: 4. Germline V gene sequence: CDR1 MNHEY, CDR2 SVGAGI. This CDR3 is 15 amino acids long. This chain's CDR3 is CASSPGTASNQPQHF. CDR3 nucleotides: TGTGCCAGCAGTCCTGGGACAGCTAGCAATCAGCCCCAGCATTTT.

This chain joins TRBV10-3 and TRBJ1-5; TRBD1 aligns across 11 bases. After removal of 6 bases from V and 0 bases from J, the junction contained 13 bases not matched to a gene. The germline V gene has CDR1 ENHRY and CDR2 SYGVKD. This CDR3 region has 19 residues. CDR3 sequence: CAISPGQGATSYSNQPQHF. The CDR3 coding sequence is TGTGCCATCAGCCCCGGACAGGGGGCGACTTCTTATAGCAATCAGCCCCAGCATTTT.

V is TRBV5-4 and J is TRBJ2-1; possible D gene TRBD2, 6 bases. Trimming removed 3 bases at V and 7 bases at J, with 8 bases between. CDR1 and CDR2 from the germline V gene are SGHNT and YYREEE (reference sequence). The CDR3 contains 12 residues. The CDR3, as DNA: TGTGCCAGCAGCTCCCGGGAGAATGAGCAGTTCTTC. Its protein product is CASSSRENEQFF.

Written as DNA, the CDR3 is TGTGCCAGCAGCACGGGACAGGGATCATCCTACGAGCAGTACTTC. Residues: CASSTGQGSSYEQYF. The chain recombines TRBV7-2 with TRBJ2-7; TRBD1 aligns across 9 bases. Trimming removed 5 bases from V and 1 base from J; junction bases left unmatched: 6. The germline gives CDR1 SGHTA, CDR2 FQGNSA. The CDR3 sequence is 15 residues long.

The gene calls are TRBV27 and TRBJ1-2; the D gene is possibly TRBD1 (6 bases). Germline CDR1 MNHEY, CDR2 SMNVEV (reference sequence). The CDR3 loop spans 14 amino acids. V was clipped by 5 bases and J by 3 bases, with 13 bases between them. CDR3 protein: CASSRGLGDYGYTF. CDR3 coding DNA: TGTGCCAGCAGTCGGGGGCTCGGGGACTATGGCTACACCTTC.